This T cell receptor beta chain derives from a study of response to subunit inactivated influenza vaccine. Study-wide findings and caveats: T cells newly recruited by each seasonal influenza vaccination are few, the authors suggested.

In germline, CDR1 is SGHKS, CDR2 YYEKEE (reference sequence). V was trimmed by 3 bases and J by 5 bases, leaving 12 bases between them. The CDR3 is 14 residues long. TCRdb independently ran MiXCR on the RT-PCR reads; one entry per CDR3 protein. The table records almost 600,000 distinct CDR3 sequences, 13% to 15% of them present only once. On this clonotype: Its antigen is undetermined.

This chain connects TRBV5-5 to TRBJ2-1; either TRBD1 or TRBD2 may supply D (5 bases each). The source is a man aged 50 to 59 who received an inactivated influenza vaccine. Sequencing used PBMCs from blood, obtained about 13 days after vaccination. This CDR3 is CASSSPGPHNEQFF. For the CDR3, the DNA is TGTGCCAGCAGCTCGCCGGGACCTCACAATGAGCAGTTCTTC.